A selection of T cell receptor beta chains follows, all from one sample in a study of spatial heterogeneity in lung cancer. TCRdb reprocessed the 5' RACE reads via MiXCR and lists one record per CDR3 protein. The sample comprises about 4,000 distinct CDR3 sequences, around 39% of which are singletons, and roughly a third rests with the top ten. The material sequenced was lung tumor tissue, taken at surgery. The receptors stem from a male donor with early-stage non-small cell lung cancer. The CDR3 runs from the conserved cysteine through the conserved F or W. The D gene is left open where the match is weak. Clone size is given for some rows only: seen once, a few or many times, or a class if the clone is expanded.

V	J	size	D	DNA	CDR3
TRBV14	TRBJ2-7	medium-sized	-	TGTGCCAGCAGCCAAATTCGGGAGACAGGGAGTAGTCCTCTCTACGAGCAGTACTTC	CASSQIRETGSSPLYEQYF
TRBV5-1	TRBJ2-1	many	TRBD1	TGCGCCAGCAGCCTGGAGGGACAGGGGTCCTCCTACAATGAGCAGTTCTTC	CASSLEGQGSSYNEQFF
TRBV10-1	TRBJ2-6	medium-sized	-	TGCGCCAGCAGTGATTCCGGGGCCAACGTCCTGACTTTC	CASSDSGANVLTF
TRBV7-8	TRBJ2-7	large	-	TGTGCCAGCAGCTTACGACGCCGGGACGAGCAGTACTTC	CASSLRRRDEQYF
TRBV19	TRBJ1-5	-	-	TGTGCCAGTAGTGGTCCTACAGGGTTTCAGCCCCAGCATTTT	CASSGPTGFQPQHF
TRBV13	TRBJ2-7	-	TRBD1	TGTGCCAGCAGATTAAGGGACAGGGGTTGGGACGAGCAGTACTTC	CASRLRDRGWDEQYF
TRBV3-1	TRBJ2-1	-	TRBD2	TGTGCCAGCAGCTCCCGGGCTAGCGGGGGGGCCGGTTCCTACAATGAGCAGTTCTTC	CASSSRASGGAGSYNEQFF
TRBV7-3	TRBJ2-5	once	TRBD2	TGTGCCAGCAGCCTCAGGGAGGGAGAGACCCAGTACTTC	CASSLREGETQYF
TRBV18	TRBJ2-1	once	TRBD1	TGTGCCAGCTCACAGGGACAGGGGTACGATGAGCAGTTCTTC	CASSQGQGYDEQFF
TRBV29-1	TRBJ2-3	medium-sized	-	TGCAGCGTTGACCCCGGCCCTGTGGCAGATACGCAGTATTTT	CSVDPGPVADTQYF
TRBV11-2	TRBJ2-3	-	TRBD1	TGTGCCAGCAGCCCTAGGACAGGGGAGGATACGCAGTATTTT	CASSPRTGEDTQYF
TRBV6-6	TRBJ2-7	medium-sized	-	TGTGCCAGCAGTCCCCGCCCCTACGAGCAGTACTTC	CASSPRPYEQYF
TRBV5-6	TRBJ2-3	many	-	TGTGCCAGCAGCTTGGAACAGGAAGATACGCAGTATTTT	CASSLEQEDTQYF
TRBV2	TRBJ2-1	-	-	TGTGCCAGCAGTGAATCCAGGGAACCCTACAATGAGCAGTTCTTC	CASSESREPYNEQFF
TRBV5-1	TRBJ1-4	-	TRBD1	TGCGCCAGCAGCCCGGGATACAGGGGACAGGTTAAAGAACTGTTTTTT	CASSPGYRGQVKELFF
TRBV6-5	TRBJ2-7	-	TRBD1	TGTGCCAGCAGTTACTCCGCCCCCGGGACAGTCTCCTACGAGCAGTACTTC	CASSYSAPGTVSYEQYF
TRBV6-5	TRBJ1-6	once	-	TGTGCCAGCACCTACTCCAGGGCCAGCTCCTATAATTCACCCCTCCACTTT	CASTYSRASSYNSPLHF
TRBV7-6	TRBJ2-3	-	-	TGTGCCAGCAGCCCGATAGGCGGGGTGGCGTCAGATACGCAGTATTTT	CASSPIGGVASDTQYF
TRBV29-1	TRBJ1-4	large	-	TGCAGCGTTGCCTGGAGTCCCGGGGAAAAACTGTTTTTT	CSVAWSPGEKLFF
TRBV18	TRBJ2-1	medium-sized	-	TGTGCCAGCTCCCTCCGGGGCTCCTACAATGAGCAGTTCTTC	CASSLRGSYNEQFF
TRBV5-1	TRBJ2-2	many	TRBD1	TGCGCCAGCAGCTTGGGAATAGGGGGCAGATACACCGGGGAGCTGTTTTTT	CASSLGIGGRYTGELFF
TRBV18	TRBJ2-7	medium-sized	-	TGTGCCAGCTCACCTCAGTCGGAGGGGGGAGGCGAGCAGTACTTC	CASSPQSEGGGEQYF
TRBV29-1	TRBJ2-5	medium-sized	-	TGCAGCTCCCTGTCCTACCTGGGCCAGGGGCAAGAGACCCAGTACTTC	CSSLSYLGQGQETQYF
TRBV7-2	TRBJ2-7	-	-	TGTGCCAGCAGCTTCCGGTACGAGCAGTACTTC	CASSFRYEQYF
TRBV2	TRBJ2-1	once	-	TGTGCCAGCAGTGGGCTCCCGCGGGGAGCGGGTGAGCAGTTCTTC	CASSGLPRGAGEQFF
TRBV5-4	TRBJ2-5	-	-	TGTGCCAGCAGCCGGGACCGAGAGACCCAGTACTTC	CASSRDRETQYF
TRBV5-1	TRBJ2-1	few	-	TGCGCCAGCAGCTTGTTAGTGAATGAGCAGTTCTTC	CASSLLVNEQFF
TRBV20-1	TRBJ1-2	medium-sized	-	TGCAGTGGTGGGCAGGGTCCGGACTATGGCTACACCTTC	CSGGQGPDYGYTF
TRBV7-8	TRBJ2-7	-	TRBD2	TGTGCCAGCAGCTCCCGACCGGGCGGGGGGACCATCTACGAGCAGTACTTC	CASSSRPGGGTIYEQYF
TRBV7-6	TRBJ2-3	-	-	TGTGCCAGCAGCTTGGGGGGGGGCCCCACAGATACGCAGTATTTT	CASSLGGGPTDTQYF
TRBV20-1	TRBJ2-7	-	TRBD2	TGCAGTGCTGAGGGACTAGCGGGGGAGCAGTACTTC	CSAEGLAGEQYF
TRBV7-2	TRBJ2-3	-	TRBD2	TGTGCCAGCAGCTTAGTAGCGGGGGGGCAAGATACGCAGTATTTT	CASSLVAGGQDTQYF
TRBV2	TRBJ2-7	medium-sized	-	TGTGCCAGCAGTAACCTAGAAGTGGGGCAGTACTTC	CASSNLEVGQYF
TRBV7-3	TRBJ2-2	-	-	TGTGCCAGCAGCTCAGGGGTTGGCACCGGGGAGCTGTTTTTT	CASSSGVGTGELFF
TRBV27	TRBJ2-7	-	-	TGTGCCAGCAGTGCCCAGGACAGTAACGAGCAGTACTTC	CASSAQDSNEQYF
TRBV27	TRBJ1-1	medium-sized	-	TGTGCCAGCAGTCCCACCTGGGGACAGAACACTGAAGCTTTCTTT	CASSPTWGQNTEAFF
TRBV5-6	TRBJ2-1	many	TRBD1	TGTGCCAGCAGCCCCCGGACAGGGTACAATGAGCAGTTCTTC	CASSPRTGYNEQFF
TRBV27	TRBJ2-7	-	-	TGTGCCAGCAGTTTTCGGGGAACGAGGTACGAGCAGTACTTC	CASSFRGTRYEQYF
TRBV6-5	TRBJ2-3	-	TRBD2	TGTGCCAGCGGCTCCCGGGGAGCGGGGGCCACCTCAGATACGCAGTATTTT	CASGSRGAGATSDTQYF
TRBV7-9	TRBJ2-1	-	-	TGTGCCAGCAGCCGGGGGACCGGGCACAATGAGCAGTTCTTC	CASSRGTGHNEQFF
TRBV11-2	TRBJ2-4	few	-	TGTGCCAGCAGCTTAGCCCTAGCCAAAAACATTCAGTACTTC	CASSLALAKNIQYF
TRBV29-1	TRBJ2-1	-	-	TGCAGCGTTGATGCCCTATCGGGGAATGAGCAGTTCTTC	CSVDALSGNEQFF
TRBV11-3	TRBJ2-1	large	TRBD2	TGTGCCAGCAGCTCCCGGACTAGCGGGTCCTACAATGAGCAGTTCTTC	CASSSRTSGSYNEQFF
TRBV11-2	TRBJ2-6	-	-	TGTGCCAGCAGCCGGGCGGAAGGGGCCAACGTCCTGACTTTC	CASSRAEGANVLTF
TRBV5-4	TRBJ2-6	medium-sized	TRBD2	TGTGCCAGCAGCCGGGGGGGAGACAGGCTCGGGGACCTGACTTTC	CASSRGGDRLGDLTF
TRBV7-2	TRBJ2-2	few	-	TGTGCCAGCAGCTTAGTACCAGCCGGGGAGCTGTTTTTT	CASSLVPAGELFF
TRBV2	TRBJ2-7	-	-	TGTGCCAGCAGTGAAGTTAGGGCGGAGTACTTC	CASSEVRAEYF
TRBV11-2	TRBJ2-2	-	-	TGTGCCAGCAGCCCCTGGGGGGGCGGGGTGGCCACCGGGGAGCTGTTTTTT	CASSPWGGGVATGELFF
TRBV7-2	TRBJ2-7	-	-	TGTGCCAGCAGCTTAGCTGGTCCGGGATACGAGCAGTACTTC	CASSLAGPGYEQYF
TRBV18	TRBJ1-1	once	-	TGTGCCAGCTCACCAGGGGAGCAGGGAGAAGCTTTCTTT	CASSPGEQGEAFF
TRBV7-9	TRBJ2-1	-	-	TGTGCCAGCAGCTTGGCCTCGGCGGGGGCCAATGAGCAGTTCTTC	CASSLASAGANEQFF
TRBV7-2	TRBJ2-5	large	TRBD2	TGTGCCAGCAGCTTGGGAGCCACTAGCGGGAGGGCCATGGAGACCCAGTACTTC	CASSLGATSGRAMETQYF
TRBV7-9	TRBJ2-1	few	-	TGTGCCAGCAGCTTAGACGGGGGCGCTAATTACAATGAGCAGTTCTTC	CASSLDGGANYNEQFF
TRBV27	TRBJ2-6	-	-	TGTGCCAGCAGTTTGGAGGGGGCGAGGGGGGCCAACGTCCTGACTTTC	CASSLEGARGANVLTF
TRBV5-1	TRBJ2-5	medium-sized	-	TGCGCCAGCAGCGAACAAGAGACCCAGTACTTC	CASSEQETQYF
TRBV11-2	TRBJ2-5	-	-	TGTGCCAGCAGCCCGGACGGAAGAAAAGAGACCCAGTACTTC	CASSPDGRKETQYF
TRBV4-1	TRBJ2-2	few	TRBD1	TGCGCCAGCAGCCAAGGCGGCCAGGGGGCCTCCGGGGAGCTGTTTTTT	CASSQGGQGASGELFF